The entry below gives a single T cell receptor (beta chain) sequence along with its context. TCRdb reprocessed the 5' RACE reads with MiXCR, giving one entry per CDR3 protein. The data hold 25,000 to 35,000 distinct CDR3 sequences, with approximately 12% observed a single time. From germline, CDR1 is LGHNA and CDR2 YNFKEQ. V was shortened by 0 bases and J by 5 bases, with 20 bases between the two germline ends. The length of the CDR3 is 18 residues. Specified time point: technical triplicate 2. The data derive from a study of neurological immune-mediated disorders. The clonotype originates from a female donor with HTLV-1-associated myelopathy (HAM/TSP). The sample was CD4+ T cells from blood. This chain links TRBV4-2 with TRBJ2-1; D is ambiguous. CDR3 bases: TGTGCCAGCAGCCAAGATCTGTTGGGGTCGGGTGTCCACAATGAGCAGTTCTTC. Translating gives CASSQDLLGSGVHNEQFF.